This TCR beta chain was sequenced for a study of T cells after yellow fever vaccination. As for the study in general: Fractions low in cell number were prepared with SMART-Seq v4 Ultra Low Input. Study-level results: Abundant clonotypes from the bulk population could have been carried over as contaminants into FACS-sorted repertoires. The study re-detected most primary-vaccination clones after the booster (around 96% CD4, 85% to 90% CD8).

Worth noting for this clonotype: As yet, its antigen is unknown.

UMIs and a universal primer site were added when TCR cDNA was made by 5'RACE template switching. Via MiXCR, TCRdb re-called the 5' RACE reads, giving one row per CDR3 protein. There are tens of thousands of distinct CDR3 sequences in the sample; 7.3% occur only once, and approximately 28% lies in the top ten. The CDR3 totals 17 residues. V gave up 6 bases and J gave up 6 bases, with 25 bases separating them. The sample consisted of CD8+ T cells sorted from PBMCs, taken roughly 10 days after the first yellow fever vaccination. The chain uses TRBV12-3 or TRBV12-4 and TRBJ2-3, with a weak D call TRBD2 (7 bases). The sequence was collected from a man between 18 and 35 years old who received the YFV17D yellow fever vaccine. The CDR3 reads CASSPRVAGAPGDTQYF. The DNA for the CDR3 is TGTGCCAGCAGCCCACGGGTGGCGGGGGCCCCGGGGGATACGCAGTATTTT.